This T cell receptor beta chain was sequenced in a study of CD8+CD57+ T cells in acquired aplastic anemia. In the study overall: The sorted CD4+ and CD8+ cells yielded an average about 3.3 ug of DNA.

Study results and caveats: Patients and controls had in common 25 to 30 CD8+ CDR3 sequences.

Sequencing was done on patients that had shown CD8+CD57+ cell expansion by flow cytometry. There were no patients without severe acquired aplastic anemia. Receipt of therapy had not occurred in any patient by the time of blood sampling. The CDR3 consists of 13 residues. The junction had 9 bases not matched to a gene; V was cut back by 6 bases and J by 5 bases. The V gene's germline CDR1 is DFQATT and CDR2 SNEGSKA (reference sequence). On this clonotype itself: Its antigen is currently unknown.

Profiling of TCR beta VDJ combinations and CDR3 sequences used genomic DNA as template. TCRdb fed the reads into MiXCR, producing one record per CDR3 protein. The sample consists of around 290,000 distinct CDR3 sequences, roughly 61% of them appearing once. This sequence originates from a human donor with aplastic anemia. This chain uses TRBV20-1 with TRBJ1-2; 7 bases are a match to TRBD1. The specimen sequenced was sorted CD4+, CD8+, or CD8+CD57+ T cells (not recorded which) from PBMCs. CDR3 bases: TGCAGTGCAGTCGACAGGGTTAGGTATGGCTACACCTTC. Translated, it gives CSAVDRVRYGYTF.